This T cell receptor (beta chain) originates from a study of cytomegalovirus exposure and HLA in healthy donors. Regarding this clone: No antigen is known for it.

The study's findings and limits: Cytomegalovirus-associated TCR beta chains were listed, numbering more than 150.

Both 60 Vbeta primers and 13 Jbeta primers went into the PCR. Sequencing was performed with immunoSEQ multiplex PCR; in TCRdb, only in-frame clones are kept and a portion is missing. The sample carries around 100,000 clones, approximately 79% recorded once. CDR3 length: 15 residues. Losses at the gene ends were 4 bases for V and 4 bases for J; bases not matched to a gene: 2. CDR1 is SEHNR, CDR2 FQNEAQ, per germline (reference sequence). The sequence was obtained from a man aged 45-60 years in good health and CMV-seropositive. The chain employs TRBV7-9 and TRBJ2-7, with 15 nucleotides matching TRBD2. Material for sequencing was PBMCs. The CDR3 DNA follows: TGTGCCAGCAGCTGGGGACTAGCGGGAGGATACGAGCAGTACTTC. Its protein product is CASSWGLAGGYEQYF.